Detailed here is one T cell receptor beta chain. This entry comes from a study of coeliac disease. Germline V lookup: CDR1 PRHDT, CDR2 FYEKMQ (reference sequence). The CDR3 spans 14 residues. TCRdb's table, derived via immunoSEQ multiplex PCR, lists solely in-frame clones and lacks some. The sample lists thousands of clones, approximately 65% occurring once. The sequence derives from a man between 60 and 70 years old with celiac disease on a gluten-free diet. The sequenced sample consisted of lymphocytes from the gut lamina propria. The V call is TRBV13, the J call TRBJ2-5, with 10 bases matching TRBD1. The tail of the sequence fits TRBJ2-7 better, so the J call may be wrong. CDR3 region: CASSLGQGFDEQYF. Written as DNA, the CDR3 is TGTGCCAGCAGCTTGGGACAGGGGTTCGACGAGCAGTACTTC.